These T cell receptor beta chains were read from a single sample in a study of technical replicates of blood from a handful of donors. The protocol was immunoSEQ multiplex PCR, while the TCRdb copy is restricted to in-frame clones and leaves out a portion. The sample lists 85,000 to 100,000 clones; roughly 96% were seen once. The sequenced sample consisted of T cells isolated from PBMCs. The receptors come from a human donor in good health. Each CDR3 is given with its conserved first and last residue. D genes are given only for firm matches. The size field is filled for only some rows; it gives once, few, many or a size class.

cdr3_length j_call v_call d_call clone_size cdr3_nt cdr3_aa
16 TRBJ2-7 TRBV5-6 TRBD2 - TGTGCCAGCAGCTTGAGTAGCGGGAGTTTCTCCTACGAGCAGTACTTC CASSLSSGSFSYEQYF
18 TRBJ1-5 TRBV4-1 TRBD1 - TGCGCCAGCAGCCAAGTAGATACAGGGGGCTTAAGGAATCAGCCCCAGCATTTT CASSQVDTGGLRNQPQHF
13 TRBJ1-1 TRBV5-1 - few TGCGCCAGCAGCTCCGGACTGGTCACTGAAGCTTTCTTT CASSSGLVTEAFF
15 TRBJ2-2 TRBV9 TRBD2 - TGTGCCAGCAGCCATAGCGGGGGGTACACCGGGGAGCTGTTTTTT CASSHSGGYTGELFF
19 TRBJ2-6 TRBV9 - - TGTGCCAGCAGGGGGACCGGGACTGACATCTTGTCGGGGGCCAACGTCCTGACTTTC CASRGTGTDILSGANVLTF
19 TRBJ2-1 TRBV4-1 TRBD2 - TGCGCCAGCAGCCAAGTCGTAGGACTAGCGGAGGTGGAGAGCAATGAGCAGTTCTTC CASSQVVGLAEVESNEQFF
16 TRBJ2-7 TRBV10-3 - - TGTGCCATCAGTGAGTCGGGACAGGGCGGGGGGTACGAGCAGTACTTC CAISESGQGGGYEQYF
14 TRBJ2-1 TRBV10-3 TRBD2 - TGTGCCATCAGTCCGGGACTAGCGAACAATGAGCAGTTCTTC CAISPGLANNEQFF
14 TRBJ1-5 TRBV7-8 - - TGTGCCAGCAGCTTAACAGGGCCCAATCAGCCCCAGCATTTT CASSLTGPNQPQHF
19 TRBJ2-3 TRBV4-1 TRBD2 - TGCGCCAGCAGCCAAGTCTGGACTAGCGGGAGGGGCCGCACAGATACGCAGTATTTT CASSQVWTSGRGRTDTQYF
12 TRBJ2-1 TRBV5-4 - - TGTGCCAGCAGCTTGCTAGATCATGAGCAGTTCTTC CASSLLDHEQFF
14 TRBJ2-7 TRBV29-1 TRBD1 - TGCAGCGTTGAATTTCCAGGGGGCTCCTACGAGCAGTACTTC CSVEFPGGSYEQYF
15 TRBJ2-5 TRBV6-6 TRBD1 - TGTGCCAGCAGCTCCGGGACAGGGGTTTCAGAGACCCAGTACTTC CASSSGTGVSETQYF
14 TRBJ2-5 TRBV7-2 TRBD2 - TGTGCCAGCAGCAGTCCGGGACTATGGGAGACCCAGTACTTC CASSSPGLWETQYF
14 TRBJ1-3 TRBV19 - - TGTGCCAGTAGTATCACCGGGTTCGGAAACACCATATATTTT CASSITGFGNTIYF
15 TRBJ1-2 TRBV6-6 TRBD1 - TGTGCCAGCAGTTACTCCCGACAGGGGGCGGGCGGCTACACCTTC CASSYSRQGAGGYTF
14 TRBJ1-4 TRBV2 TRBD1 - TGTGCCAGCAGTGGACAGGGGATCTTTGAAAAACTGTTTTTT CASSGQGIFEKLFF
17 TRBJ2-5 TRBV7-6 TRBD2 - TGTGCCAGCAGCTTGAACTCGCGGGAGTGGGAGCAAGAGACCCAGTACTTC CASSLNSREWEQETQYF
13 TRBJ1-1 TRBV11-2 - - TGTGCCAGCAGCTTATCCCCTCTCACTGAAGCTTTCTTT CASSLSPLTEAFF
15 TRBJ2-2 TRBV6-4 TRBD2 - TGTGCCAGCAGACGACTAGCGGGAGAAGTCGGGGAGCTGTTTTTT CASRRLAGEVGELFF
16 TRBJ1-5 TRBV27 - - TGTGCCAGCAGTGATACCAGGGAATTTAGTTATCAGCCCCAGCATTTT CASSDTREFSYQPQHF
14 TRBJ2-7 TRBV2 - - TGTGCCAGCAGTGACAGTATTAACTCCTACGAGCAGTACTTC CASSDSINSYEQYF
15 TRBJ2-7 TRBV13 - - TGTGCCAGCAGCCACACAGGGATGGGTGTGAACGAGCAGTACTTC CASSHTGMGVNEQYF
12 TRBJ1-1 TRBV9 - - TGTGCCAGCAGCCCAAGACAGTTTGAAGCTTTCTTT CASSPRQFEAFF
14 TRBJ1-1 TRBV7-9 TRBD1 - TGTGCCAGCAGCTTCGGACAGGGGCACACTGAAGCTTTCTTT CASSFGQGHTEAFF
16 TRBJ2-7 TRBV19 - - TGTGCCAGTAGTATTTTAACAGGACAGCACTCCTACGAGCAGTACTTC CASSILTGQHSYEQYF
13 TRBJ2-7 TRBV1 - - TGCACCACCGAATTGACTAGCGGGAGTGTGCAGTACTTC CTTELTSGSVQYF
16 TRBJ2-7 TRBV28 - once TGTGCCAGCAGTTTAGGAGGGGCCAGGAGCTCCTACGAGCAGTACTTC CASSLGGARSSYEQYF
17 TRBJ1-4 TRBV5-5 TRBD1 - TGTGCCAGCAGCTCAGCCGGGACAGGAGACCTTAATGAAAAACTGTTTTTT CASSSAGTGDLNEKLFF
14 TRBJ1-6 TRBV30 - - TGTGCCTGGAGCCCGGCGGCAGGGCGGTCACCCCTCCACTTT CAWSPAAGRSPLHF
16 TRBJ2-5 TRBV5-1 TRBD2 - TGCGCCAGCAGCTACCCAGCGGGGGACTTCCAAGAGACCCAGTACTTC CASSYPAGDFQETQYF
16 TRBJ2-1 TRBV28 TRBD2 - TGTGCCAGCAGTTTAAAAGCGGGAGGGTCCTACAATGAGCAGTTCTTC CASSLKAGGSYNEQFF
15 TRBJ2-2 TRBV30 - - TGTGCCTGGAGTCCTACTCGTACGAACACCGGGGAGCTGTTTTTT CAWSPTRTNTGELFF
17 TRBJ2-1 TRBV4-2 TRBD2 - TGTGCCAGCAGCCAAGATCCCCTAGCGGGGGGCTACAATGAGCAGTTCTTC CASSQDPLAGGYNEQFF
16 TRBJ2-1 TRBV29-1 TRBD2 - TGCAGCGTTGTGGCCCCCCTAGCGGGAAAAGGGAATGAGCAGTTCTTC CSVVAPLAGKGNEQFF
14 TRBJ1-6 TRBV4-2 - - TGTGCCAGCAGCCAAGATGCCAGGGCTTCACCCCTCCACTTT CASSQDARASPLHF
15 TRBJ1-5 TRBV30 TRBD1 few TGTGCCTGGGAGCGGGGACAGGGGCGCAATCAGCCCCAGCATTTT CAWERGQGRNQPQHF
14 TRBJ1-1 TRBV5-1 - - TGCGCCAGCAGCTTGGTAGTCAGGGACACTGAAGCTTTCTTT CASSLVVRDTEAFF
15 TRBJ1-5 TRBV6-1 - - TGTGCCAGCAGTGATATGGGGCTCAAGGGGGATCCCCAGCATTTT CASSDMGLKGDPQHF
15 TRBJ1-1 TRBV11-3 - - TGTGCCAGCAGCTTCGGGGACACTCTGAACACTGAAGCTTTCTTT CASSFGDTLNTEAFF
14 TRBJ2-7 TRBV19 TRBD1 - TGTGCCAGTAGTCTCGGGACAGGAACCTACGAGCAGTACTTC CASSLGTGTYEQYF
14 TRBJ1-3 TRBV10-1 - - TGCGCCAGCACCGGACAGTCTTCGGGAAACACCATATATTTT CASTGQSSGNTIYF
13 TRBJ2-7 TRBV7-2 - - TGTGCCAGCAGCTCGGGACAATCCTACGAGCAGTACTTC CASSSGQSYEQYF
13 TRBJ1-1 TRBV7-9 - - TGTGCCAGCAGCTTAGTTGGGCTGACTGAAGCTTTCTTT CASSLVGLTEAFF
15 TRBJ1-4 TRBV7-9 - - TGTGCCAGCAGCTTAGGACTGGCAACTAATGAAAAACTGTTTTTT CASSLGLATNEKLFF
16 TRBJ2-2 TRBV19 TRBD1 - TGTGCCAGTAGTACCCCGGGACAGGGGAACACCGGGGAGCTGTTTTTT CASSTPGQGNTGELFF
15 TRBJ1-1 TRBV6-4 TRBD1 - TGTGCCAGCAGTGCACAAACAGGGGTGGGGGCTGAAGCTTTCTTT CASSAQTGVGAEAFF
13 TRBJ1-2 TRBV7-9 - - TGTGCCAGCAGCGAAACACAGCACTATGGCTACACCTTC CASSETQHYGYTF
15 TRBJ2-5 TRBV6-1 TRBD2 - TGTGCCAGCAGTGTACTAGCGGGGGAACAAGAGACCCAGTACTTC CASSVLAGEQETQYF
13 TRBJ2-7 TRBV5-6 - once TGTGCCAGCAGCCCTGAAGTCTCCCGGGAGCAGTACTTC CASSPEVSREQYF
15 TRBJ2-1 TRBV2 TRBD1 - TGTGCCAGCAGTCCCGGGACAGGGGATATTGATGAGCAGTTCTTC CASSPGTGDIDEQFF
16 TRBJ2-7 TRBV2 TRBD2 - TGTGCCAGCAGTAGGTCCGGCGGGAGCTTCACCTACGAGCAGTACTTC CASSRSGGSFTYEQYF
16 TRBJ2-3 TRBV5-1 - - TGCGCCAGCAGCCCCCGGTATGTATCCAGCACAGATACGCAGTATTTT CASSPRYVSSTDTQYF
14 TRBJ2-3 TRBV5-1 - - TGCGCCAGCAGCTTTGGCCGTAGCACAGATACGCAGTATTTT CASSFGRSTDTQYF
13 TRBJ1-1 TRBV6-5 - - TGTGCCAGCAGAAAACCGGGGGGAACTGAAGCTTTCTTT CASRKPGGTEAFF
16 TRBJ1-5 TRBV7-2 TRBD1 - TGTGCCAGCAGCTTGTCGGGACAGGGTTTCAATCAGCCCCAGCATTTT CASSLSGQGFNQPQHF
15 TRBJ2-7 TRBV5-4 TRBD1 - TGTGCCAGCAGCTTGTGGGGACAGGGTCGGTACGAGCAGTACTTC CASSLWGQGRYEQYF
18 TRBJ2-1 TRBV27 TRBD2 - TGTGCCAGCAGTTTACGGACCACCGGGAGGAGCTCCTACAATGAGCAGTTCTTC CASSLRTTGRSSYNEQFF